Listed here is a single T cell receptor beta chain. This sample was included in a study of shared clonotypes between healthy human individuals. Germline CDR1 reads ENHRY; CDR2 reads SYGVKD. V lost 0 bases to trimming and J lost 4 bases; unmatched junction nucleotides: 11. CDR3 length equals 17 residues. Both subsets, CD45RA+ naive and CD45RA-negative memory, were split from the CD4+ cells. Assay used: immunoSEQ multiplex PCR; TCRdb lists only in-frame clones, some missing. Among around 2.3 million clones, around 95% were seen once, and the ten largest hold about 0.13%. This clonotype was obtained from a man aged 18 to 30 in good health. J is TRBJ2-7 and V is TRBV10-3; 8 bases match TRBD1. The sample was naive CD4+ T cells sorted from blood. Subset noted: CD45RA+ positively selected. CDR3 sequence (DNA): TGTGCCATCAGTGAGTCGATCGTTGGACAGGGACGATACGAGCAGTACTTC. This codes for CAISESIVGQGRYEQYF.